The source of this T cell receptor (beta chain) is a study of blood T cell repertoires in COVID-19. On the study more broadly: Samples came from the United States, Italy and Spain, spanning acute and convalescent COVID-19. From T cells, B-cell-depleted T cells, or PBMCs came the material, which was cDNA or gDNA.

Per the original data handling: Amplification of reference gene primers provided the estimated nucleated cell counts. Using immunoSEQ multiplex PCR, the repertoire was profiled, and TCRdb retains in-frame clones only, with some absent. That table is the source of V, J and clone size, and D and trimming were worked out from the DNA. The sample lists tens of thousands of clones, 86% seen once, with about 4% in the top ten. Germline loops: CDR1 LGHNA, CDR2 YNFKEQ. The ends were cut back, 3 bases at V and 8 bases at J, with 14 bases in the middle. There are 14 residues in the CDR3. The TCR comes from a man older than 75 with active COVID-19. The specimen was peripheral blood. The genes are TRBV4-2 and TRBJ2-1; D ambiguous. This CDR3 is CASSQRLETHEQFF. DNA of the CDR3: TGTGCCAGCAGCCAGAGACTGGAAACTCATGAGCAGTTCTTC.